This T cell receptor beta chain was recorded in a study of cytomegalovirus exposure and HLA in healthy donors. PCR was performed using 60 Vbeta and 13 Jbeta primers. TCRdb keeps only in-frame clones here, not all; method: immunoSEQ multiplex PCR. Counted here are under 200,000 clones, around 85% occurring once; the ten biggest clones make up approximately 2.4%. Points on this clone: Its target is not known.

Study-level points and caveats: It was assumed in the presence/absence analyses that sequencing depth was roughly uniform across donors. In a later analysis, V- and J-gene trimming of beta chains associated with a DCLRE1C missense variant, replicated independently. Most TCR sequences were uncommon, yet certain public TCRs appeared in many donors.

At the time of sampling, donors were nominally healthy, though unrecorded immune exposures were likely. The CDR3 spans 13 residues. From germline, CDR1 is MNHEY and CDR2 SVGAGI. V lost 7 bases, J lost 7 bases, and 6 bases stayed unmatched. This chain connects TRBV6-5 to TRBJ1-2; 10 nucleotides align to TRBD1. The clonotype comes from a male donor in good health and CMV-seronegative. The sample comprised PBMCs. The CDR3 is CASISTGGGGYTF. The CDR3 DNA reads TGTGCCAGCATCTCGACAGGGGGCGGTGGCTACACCTTC.